This TCR beta chain was sequenced in a study of identical twins. This clonotype was detected many times. The antigen is undetermined. A universal primer site was incorporated via template switching, and the cDNA contained unique molecular identifiers. In TCRdb, the 5' RACE reads were re-called with MiXCR into one record per CDR3 protein. The sample carries approximately 140,000 distinct CDR3 sequences, under 4.5% recorded once. V shed 7 bases and J shed 0 bases, with 18 bases lying between them. This CDR3 has 16 amino acids. Per the germline V gene, CDR1 is LGHDT and CDR2 is YNNKEL (reference sequence). Study-wide findings and caveats: The more abundant beta clonotypes in cord blood had fewer insertions, and memory repertoires did not show this.

The chain joins TRBV3-1 to TRBJ1-1; no firm D call. The source material was memory T cells sorted from blood. This sequence originates from a man aged 18 to 29 in good health. The chain's CDR3 is CASMGRSGVLNTEAFF. The CDR3 nucleotides are TGTGCCAGCATGGGGAGGAGCGGGGTCTTGAACACTGAAGCTTTCTTT.